The TCR beta chain under discussion was sequenced for a study of blood T cell repertoires in COVID-19. Study at large: Acute and convalescent COVID-19 samples came from the United States, Italy and Spain. In each case, the material was cDNA or gDNA derived from T cells, B-cell-depleted T cells, or PBMCs.

Seattle cases were enrolled at active infection and followed longitudinally. V lost 4 bases and J lost 4, with 13 bases in between. Germline CDR1 is GTSNPN and CDR2 is SVGIG (reference sequence). This CDR3 is built from 13 residues. Original data processing: By means of reference gene primer amplification, nucleated cell counts were estimated. The repertoire was sequenced with immunoSEQ multiplex PCR; TCRdb's copy has only in-frame clones and lacks some. V and J calls and clone size are as listed in that table; D and trimming were resolved from the DNA. This sample has some 390,000 clones, with around 87% found just once.

The clonotype originates from a woman in her sixties or seventies with COVID-19, enrolled during active disease. What was sequenced was peripheral blood. The chain employs TRBV30 and TRBJ1-2, with D tentatively TRBD1 (5 bases). CDR3 DNA: TGTGCCTGGACAAGGGGACTCCCCTATGGCTACACCTTC. It specifies CAWTRGLPYGYTF. The variable domain in full, with the rest retrieved from reference TRBV30 and TRBJ1-2, is SQTIHQWPATLVQPVGSPLSLECTVEGTSNPNLYWYRQAAGRGLQLLFYSVGIGQISSEVPQNLSASRPQDRQFILSSKKLLLSDSGFYLCAWTRGLPYGYTFGSGTRLTVV.